Below, 16 T cell receptor beta chains from the same sample are listed, as sequenced in a study of cytomegalovirus exposure and HLA in healthy donors. Use of 60 Vbeta and 13 Jbeta primers characterized the PCR. Repertoires were generated with immunoSEQ multiplex PCR, while TCRdb's copy carries only in-frame clones and drops some. The table lists about 100,000 clones, roughly four fifths of them singletons. Sample: PBMCs. The origin of the receptors is a male donor in good health and CMV-seropositive.

This clone occurred once. The chain links TRBV25-1 to TRBJ1-2, with 7 bases aligning to TRBD1. Germline assignment: CDR1 MGHDK and CDR2 SYGVNS. V shed 10 bases and J 2 bases; nucleotides not matched to a gene: 4. The CDR3 runs 12 residues. This CDR3 reads CATLDRNYGYTF. The CDR3 DNA reads TGTGCCACCCTGGACAGGAACTATGGCTACACCTTC.

The gene calls are TRBV6-1 and TRBJ2-7, with D uncertain. Germline CDR1 is MNHNS and CDR2 is SASEGT. V lost 8 bases, J lost 0 bases, and 11 bases lay in between. The CDR3 loop spans 13 amino acids. CDR3 sequence (DNA): TGTGCCAGCCAGCTCCTAGGCTCCTACGAGCAGTACTTC. This codes for CASQLLGSYEQYF.

This clone was recorded only once. The J gene is TRBJ2-7, the V gene TRBV7-9; a possible D gene is TRBD1 (6 bases). V dropped 5 bases and J dropped 4 bases, with 21 bases sitting between them. The CDR3 length is 16 residues. Per the germline V gene, CDR1 is SEHNR and CDR2 is FQNEAQ (reference sequence). CDR3 DNA: TGTGCCAGCAGCCCCCGCCCGGGGCAGGGGATTTACGAGCAGTACTTC. Its protein product is CASSPRPGQGIYEQYF.

The rearrangement joins TRBV7-2 to TRBJ2-2; no clear D. The germline V and J ends were trimmed by 3 bases and 1 base, with 6 bases remaining between them. The CDR3 sequence is 14 residues long. Germline CDR1 reads SGHTA; CDR2 reads FQGNSA. CDR3 amino acids: CASSFGRNTGELFF. CDR3 nucleotides: TGTGCCAGCAGCTTCGGTCGGAACACCGGGGAGCTGTTTTTT.

The V gene is TRBV27, the J gene TRBJ1-4; D gene ambiguous. The germline CDR1 and CDR2 sequences are MNHEY and SMNVEV (reference sequence). V was cut by 0 bases and J by 0 bases, with 8 bases left in between. The CDR3 runs to 16 residues. The CDR3 coding sequence is TGTGCCAGCAGTTTATCCTCAACAGCAACTAATGAAAAACTGTTTTTT. Amino acid sequence: CASSLSSTATNEKLFF. Combining the CDR3 with reference TRBV27 and TRBJ1-4 gives the whole variable domain EAQVTQNPRYLITVTGKKLTVTCSQNMNHEYMSWYRQDPGLGLRQIYYSMNVEVTDKGDVPEGYKVSRKEKRNFPLILESPSPNQTSLYFCASSLSSTATNEKLFFGSGTQLSVL.

The chain employs TRBV7-9 and TRBJ2-3, with 13 positions matching TRBD2. The CDR3 contains 17 residues. The V gene's germline CDR1 is SEHNR and CDR2 FQNEAQ (reference sequence). Trimming at V came to 5 bases and at J to 4 bases, leaving 9 bases not matched to a gene. This CDR3 reads CASSGGLAGFRADTQYF. In DNA form, the CDR3 reads TGTGCCAGCAGCGGGGGACTAGCGGGGTTTCGGGCAGATACGCAGTATTTT.

The chain joins TRBV29-1 to TRBJ1-1; the match to TRBD1 covers 9 bases. This CDR3 is built from 13 residues. The V segment lost 7 bases and the J segment 3 bases; nucleotides outside the gene matches: 6. Germline V gene data show CDR1 as SQVTM and CDR2 as ANQGSEA. CDR3 region: CSARTGADTEAFF. The CDR3 DNA reads TGCAGCGCCCGGACAGGGGCCGACACTGAAGCTTTCTTT.

CDR3 DNA sequence: TGTGCCAGCAGCTTAGCGGGCAGGGGTGAAGCTTTCTTT. Amino acids: CASSLAGRGEAFF. V gene TRBV7-9 combines with J gene TRBJ1-1; the D gene is possibly TRBD1 (6 bases). V was cut by 0 bases and J by 7 bases, with 9 bases left in between. This CDR3 region has 13 residues. Germline assignment: CDR1 SEHNR and CDR2 FQNEAQ (reference sequence).

This rearrangement joins TRBV9 to TRBJ2-5; D is perhaps TRBD1 (5 bases). Trimming shortened V by 0 bases and J by 4 bases, and 7 bases separated the two germline ends. The CDR3 has 13 amino acids. In germline, CDR1 is SGDLS, CDR2 YYNGEE. Written as DNA, the CDR3 is TGTGCCAGCAGCGTAGAGGGGCGAGAGACCCAGTACTTC. It encodes CASSVEGRETQYF.

This clone was recorded once. V gene TRBV6-5 combines with J gene TRBJ1-2, with 7 bases that match TRBD1. J gave up 2 bases and V 0 bases, and 6 bases lay outside the gene matches. The CDR3 covers 16 residues. Germline CDR1 MNHEY, CDR2 SVGAGI. The CDR3 sequence: CASSYSAPTGNYGYTF. CDR3 DNA sequence: TGTGCCAGCAGTTACTCAGCACCGACAGGGAACTATGGCTACACCTTC.

J is TRBJ2-7 and V is TRBV9; 9 nucleotides line up with TRBD1. Germline V CDR1 and CDR2: SGDLS, YYNGEE. This CDR3 has 14 amino acids. Trimming cost V 7 bases and J 0 bases; bases outside gene matches: 5. CDR3 in DNA: TGTGCCAGCGCCGGGACAGGGAGCTCCTACGAGCAGTACTTC. This sequence encodes CASAGTGSSYEQYF.

CDR3 amino acids: CASSYSQGFSIYGYTF. In nucleotides, the CDR3 is TGTGCCAGCAGTTACTCACAGGGGTTTTCTATCTATGGCTACACCTTC. The chain employs TRBV6-5 and TRBJ1-2; TRBD1 aligns across 7 bases. V shed 0 bases, J shed 4 bases, and the junction held 8 bases outside the gene matches. Germline CDR1 and CDR2: MNHEY and SVGAGI. CDR3 length: 16 residues.

CDR3 bases: TGCGCCAGCAGCCAAGATACCCTACCCTACAATGAGCAGTTCTTC. Amino acid sequence: CASSQDTLPYNEQFF. V usage is TRBV4-3 and J usage is TRBJ2-1; D gene ambiguous. Germline V gives CDR1 LGHNA, CDR2 YSLEER. Trimming removed 0 bases at V and 2 bases at J, with 8 bases between. The CDR3 consists of 15 residues.

V is TRBV18 and J is TRBJ1-1, with D possibly being TRBD1 (5 bases). Trimming stripped 1 base from V and 4 bases from J, with 7 bases between. This CDR3 is built from 13 residues. Germline CDR1 and CDR2: KGHSH and LQKENI. In DNA form, the CDR3 reads TGTGCCAGCTCACCACAGGGGCTCACTGAAGCTTTCTTT. Translation: CASSPQGLTEAFF. Combining the CDR3 with reference TRBV18 and TRBJ1-1 gives the whole variable domain NAGVMQNPRHLVRRRGQEARLRCSPMKGHSHVYWYRQLPEEGLKFMVYLQKENIIDESGMPKERFSAEFPKEGPSILRIQQVVRGDSAAYFCASSPQGLTEAFFGQGTRLTVV.

J is TRBJ1-1 and V is TRBV11-3; maybe TRBD1 (6 bases). The germline gives CDR1 SGHNT, CDR2 YENEEA. The germline V and J ends were trimmed by 5 bases and 5 bases, with 18 bases remaining between them. The CDR3 totals 15 residues. DNA of the CDR3: TGTGCCAGCAGCCCCCCGGGAGGGAGGGGGACTGAAGCTTTCTTT. Residues: CASSPPGGRGTEAFF.

This chain joins TRBV5-1 and TRBJ2-7; 10 bases are shared with TRBD1. This CDR3 is 16 amino acids long. The trim removed 3 bases at V and 3 bases at J, leaving 9 bases unmatched. The germline V gene encodes CDR1 SGHRS and CDR2 YFSETQ. This CDR3 reads CASSSTAGTGDYEQYF. The CDR3 bases are TGCGCCAGCAGCTCGACCGCCGGGACAGGGGACTACGAGCAGTACTTC.